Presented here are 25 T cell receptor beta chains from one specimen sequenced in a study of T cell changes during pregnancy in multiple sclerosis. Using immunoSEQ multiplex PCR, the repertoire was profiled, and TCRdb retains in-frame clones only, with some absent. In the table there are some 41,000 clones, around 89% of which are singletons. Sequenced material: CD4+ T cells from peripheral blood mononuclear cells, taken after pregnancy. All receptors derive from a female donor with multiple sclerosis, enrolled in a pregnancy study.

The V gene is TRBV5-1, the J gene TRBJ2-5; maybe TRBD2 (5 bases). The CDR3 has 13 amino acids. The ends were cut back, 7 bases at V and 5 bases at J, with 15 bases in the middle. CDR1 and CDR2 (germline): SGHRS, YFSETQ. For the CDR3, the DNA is TGCGCCAGCCACGGGGAAGCCCCCGAGACCCAGTACTTC. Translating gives CASHGEAPETQYF.

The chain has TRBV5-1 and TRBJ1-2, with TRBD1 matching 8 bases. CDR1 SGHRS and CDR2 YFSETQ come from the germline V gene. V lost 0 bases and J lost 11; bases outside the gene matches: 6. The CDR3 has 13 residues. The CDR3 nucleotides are TGCGCCAGCAGCTTGGAGCAGGGGGCTAGATACACCTTC. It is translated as CASSLEQGARYTF.

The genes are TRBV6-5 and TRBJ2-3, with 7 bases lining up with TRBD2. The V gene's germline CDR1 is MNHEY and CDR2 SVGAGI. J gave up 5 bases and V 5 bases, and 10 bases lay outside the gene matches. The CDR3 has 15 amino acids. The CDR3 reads CASSPRSGNGDTQYF. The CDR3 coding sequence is TGTGCCAGCAGTCCCCGAAGCGGGAATGGAGATACGCAGTATTTT.

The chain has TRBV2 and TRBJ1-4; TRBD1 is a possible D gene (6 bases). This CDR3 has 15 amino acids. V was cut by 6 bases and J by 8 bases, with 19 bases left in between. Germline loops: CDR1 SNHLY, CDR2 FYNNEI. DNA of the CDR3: TGTGCCAGCAGCCAGGAGGCGGGGGCAGAAGAAAAACTGTTTTTT. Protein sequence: CASSQEAGAEEKLFF.

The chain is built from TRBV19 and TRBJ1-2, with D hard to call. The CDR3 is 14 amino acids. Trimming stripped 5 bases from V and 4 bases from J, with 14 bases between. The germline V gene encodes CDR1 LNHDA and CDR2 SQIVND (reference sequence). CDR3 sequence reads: CASSLEARSYGYTF. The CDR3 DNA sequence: TGTGCCAGTAGTCTGGAGGCAAGGAGCTATGGCTACACCTTC.

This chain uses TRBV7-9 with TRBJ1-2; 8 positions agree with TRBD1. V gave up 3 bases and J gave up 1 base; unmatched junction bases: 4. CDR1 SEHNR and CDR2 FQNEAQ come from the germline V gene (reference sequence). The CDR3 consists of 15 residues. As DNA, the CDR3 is TGTGCCAGCAGCTTTGTGGACAGGGTTAACTATGGCTACACCTTC. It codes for CASSFVDRVNYGYTF.

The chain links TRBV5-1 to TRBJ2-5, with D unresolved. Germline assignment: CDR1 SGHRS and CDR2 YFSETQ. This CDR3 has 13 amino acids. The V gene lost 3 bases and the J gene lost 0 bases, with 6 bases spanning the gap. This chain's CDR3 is CASSSPYQETQYF. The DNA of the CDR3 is TGCGCCAGCAGCTCCCCGTACCAAGAGACCCAGTACTTC. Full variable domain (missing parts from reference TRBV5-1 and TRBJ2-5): KAGVTQTPRYLIKTRGQQVTLSCSPISGHRSVSWYQQTPGQGLQFLFEYFSETQRNKGNFPGRFSGRQFSNSRSEMNVSTLELGDSALYLCASSSPYQETQYFGPGTRLLVL.

CDR3 DNA sequence: TGTGCCAGCAGCCGATCGCCGGGGCAGCCCCAGCATTTT. Protein: CASSRSPGQPQHF. The chain uses TRBV7-2 and TRBJ1-5; D is undetermined. The germline V and J ends were trimmed by 5 bases and 7 bases, with 12 bases remaining between them. This CDR3 has 13 amino acids. Germline loops: CDR1 SGHTA, CDR2 FQGNSA.

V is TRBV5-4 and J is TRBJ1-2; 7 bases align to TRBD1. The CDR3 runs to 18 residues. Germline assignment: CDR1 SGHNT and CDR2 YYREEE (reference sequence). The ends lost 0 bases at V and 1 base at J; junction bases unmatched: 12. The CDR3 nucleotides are TGTGCCAGCAGCTTGGCCAGTAGTGGACAGGATCTTAACTATGGCTACACCTTC. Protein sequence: CASSLASSGQDLNYGYTF.

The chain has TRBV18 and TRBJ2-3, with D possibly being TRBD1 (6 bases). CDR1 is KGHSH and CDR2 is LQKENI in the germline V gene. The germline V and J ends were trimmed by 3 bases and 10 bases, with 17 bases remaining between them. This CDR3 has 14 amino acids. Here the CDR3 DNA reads TGTGCCAGCTCACCCCCCAGGGGCGCCGGGGCGCAGTATTTT. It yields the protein CASSPPRGAGAQYF.

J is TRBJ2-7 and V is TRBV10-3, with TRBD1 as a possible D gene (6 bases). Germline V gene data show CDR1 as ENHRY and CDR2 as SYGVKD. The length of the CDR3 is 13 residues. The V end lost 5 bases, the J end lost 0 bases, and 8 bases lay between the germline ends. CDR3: CAISTGFSYEQYF. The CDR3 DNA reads TGTGCCATCAGTACAGGGTTCTCCTACGAGCAGTACTTC.

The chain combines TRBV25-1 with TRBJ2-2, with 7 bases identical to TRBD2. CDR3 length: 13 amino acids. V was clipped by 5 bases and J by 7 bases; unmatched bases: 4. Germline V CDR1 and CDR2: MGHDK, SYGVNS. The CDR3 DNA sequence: TGTGCCAGCAGTAGTGGGAGGGGCGGGGAGCTGTTTTTT. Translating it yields CASSSGRGGELFF.

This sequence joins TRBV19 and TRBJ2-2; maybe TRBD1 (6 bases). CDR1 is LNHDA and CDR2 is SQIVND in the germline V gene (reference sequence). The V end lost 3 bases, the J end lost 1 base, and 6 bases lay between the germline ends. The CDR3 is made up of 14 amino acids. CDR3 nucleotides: TGTGCCAGTAGTATGGGACAGAACACCGGGGAGCTGTTTTTT. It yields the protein CASSMGQNTGELFF.

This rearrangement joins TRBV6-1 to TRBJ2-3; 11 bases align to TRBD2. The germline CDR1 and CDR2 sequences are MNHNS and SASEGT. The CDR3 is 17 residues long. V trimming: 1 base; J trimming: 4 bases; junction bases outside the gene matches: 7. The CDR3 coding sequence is TGTGCCAGCAGTGAAGTCGGTAGCGGGAGGGCCGCAGATACGCAGTATTTT. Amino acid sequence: CASSEVGSGRAADTQYF.

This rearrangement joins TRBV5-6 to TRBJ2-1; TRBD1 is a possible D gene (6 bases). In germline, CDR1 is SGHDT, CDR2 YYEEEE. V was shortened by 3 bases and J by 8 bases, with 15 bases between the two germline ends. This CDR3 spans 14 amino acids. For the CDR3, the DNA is TGTGCCAGCAGCTCCCTTAGGGGGAGCGATGAGCAGTTCTTC. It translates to CASSSLRGSDEQFF.

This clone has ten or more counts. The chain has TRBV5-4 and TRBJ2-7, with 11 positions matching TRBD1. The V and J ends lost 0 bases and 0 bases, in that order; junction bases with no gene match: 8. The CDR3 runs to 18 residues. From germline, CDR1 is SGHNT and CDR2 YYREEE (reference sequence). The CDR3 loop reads CASSLAADRGLSSYEQYF. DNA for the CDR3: TGTGCCAGCAGCTTGGCCGCGGACAGGGGGCTGAGCTCCTACGAGCAGTACTTC.

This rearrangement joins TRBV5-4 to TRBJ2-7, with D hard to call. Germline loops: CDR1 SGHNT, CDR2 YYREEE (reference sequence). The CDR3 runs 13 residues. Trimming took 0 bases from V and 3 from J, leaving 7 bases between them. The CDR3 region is CASSLDTHYEQYF. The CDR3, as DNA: TGTGCCAGCAGCTTGGACACACACTACGAGCAGTACTTC.

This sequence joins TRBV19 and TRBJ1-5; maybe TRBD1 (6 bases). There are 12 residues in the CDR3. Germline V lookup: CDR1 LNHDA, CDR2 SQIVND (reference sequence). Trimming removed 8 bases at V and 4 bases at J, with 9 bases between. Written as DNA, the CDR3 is TGTGCCAGTTCAAGGGGGAATCAGCCCCAGCATTTT. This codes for CASSRGNQPQHF. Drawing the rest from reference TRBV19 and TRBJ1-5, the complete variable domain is DGGITQSPKYLFRKEGQNVTLSCEQNLNHDAMYWYRQDPGQGLRLIYYSQIVNDFQKGDIAEGYSVSREKKESFPLTVTSAQKNPTAFYLCASSRGNQPQHFGDGTRLSIL.

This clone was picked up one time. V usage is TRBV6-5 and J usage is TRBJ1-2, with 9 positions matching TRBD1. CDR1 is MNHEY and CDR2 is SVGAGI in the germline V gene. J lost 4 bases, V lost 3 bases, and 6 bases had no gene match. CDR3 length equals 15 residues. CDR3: CASSYGTGNLYGYTF. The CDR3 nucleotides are TGTGCCAGCAGTTATGGGACAGGGAACCTCTATGGCTACACCTTC.

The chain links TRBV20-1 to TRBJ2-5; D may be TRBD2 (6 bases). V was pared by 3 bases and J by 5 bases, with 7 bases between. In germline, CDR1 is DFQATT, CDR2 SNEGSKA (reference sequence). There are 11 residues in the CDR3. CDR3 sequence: CSARGGETQYF. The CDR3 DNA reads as TGCAGTGCTAGGGGGGGTGAGACCCAGTACTTC.

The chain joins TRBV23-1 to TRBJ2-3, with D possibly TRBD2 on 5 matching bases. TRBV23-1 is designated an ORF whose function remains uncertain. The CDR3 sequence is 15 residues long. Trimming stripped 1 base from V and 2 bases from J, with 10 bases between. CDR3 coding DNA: TGCGCCAGCAGTCAATGGGCGGGCATCACAGATACGCAGTATTTT. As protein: CASSQWAGITDTQYF.

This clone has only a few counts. The CDR3 here is CASRRQEPYEQYF. CDR3 bases: TGTGCCAGCAGACGACAGGAGCCGTACGAGCAGTACTTC. V and J are TRBV28 and TRBJ2-7; weak D call: TRBD1 (6 bases). The CDR3 runs 13 residues. The germline V gene encodes CDR1 MDHEN and CDR2 SYDVKM. Trimming left V 6 bases short and J 4 bases short, with 13 bases between.

Written as DNA, the CDR3 is TGCGCCAGCAGCCAGCCCCGAGGATCGGATAAGGTCGGCTACACCTTC. It is translated as CASSQPRGSDKVGYTF. The chain combines TRBV4-1 with TRBJ1-2; no firm D call. V dropped 3 bases and J dropped 8 bases, with 22 bases sitting between them. CDR1 is MGHRA, CDR2 YSYEKL, per germline. The CDR3 runs 16 residues.

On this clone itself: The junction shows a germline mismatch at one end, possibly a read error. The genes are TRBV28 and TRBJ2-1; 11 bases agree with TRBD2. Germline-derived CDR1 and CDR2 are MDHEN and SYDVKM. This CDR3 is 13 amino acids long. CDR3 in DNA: TGTGCCGGAAGATCAGGACTAGCGGGCCCCCTGGTCTTC. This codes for CAGRSGLAGPLVF. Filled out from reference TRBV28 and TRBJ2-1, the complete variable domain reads DVKVTQSSRYLVKRTGEKVFLECVQDMDHENMFWYRQDPGLGLRLIYFSYDVKMKEKGDIPEGYSVSREKKERFSLILESASTNQTSMYLCAGRSGLAGPLVFGPGTRLTVL.

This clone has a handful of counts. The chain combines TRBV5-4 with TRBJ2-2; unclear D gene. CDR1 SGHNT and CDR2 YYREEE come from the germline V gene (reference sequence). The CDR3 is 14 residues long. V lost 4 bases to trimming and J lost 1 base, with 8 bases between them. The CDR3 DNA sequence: TGTGCCAGCAGCCGCGACAAGAACACCGGGGAGCTGTTTTTT. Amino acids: CASSRDKNTGELFF.